The rows below give T cell receptor beta chains drawn from one sample of a study of T cell responses to AZD1222 COVID-19 vaccine. Profiled with immunoSEQ multiplex PCR; TCRdb holds only in-frame clones, not every one. Of some 160,000 clones detected, around 85% appear once; the ten largest clones hold over 1%. This sample comprised peripheral blood, obtained 28 days after the second AZD1222 dose. The receptors originated from an adult who received the AZD1222 COVID-19 vaccine. CDR3s include the opening cysteine and the closing phenylalanine or tryptophan. D genes are given only for firm matches. Size is stated for part of the rows, as once, few or many counts, or as a class when the clone is expanded.

v_call	clone_size	j_call	d_call	cdr3_nt	cdr3_aa
TRBV3-1/TRBV3-2	.	TRBJ1-2	.	TGTGCCAGCAGCCAAGCTCAAACAGGGAACTATGGCTACACCTTC	CASSQAQTGNYGYTF
TRBV5-1	.	TRBJ1-6	TRBD1	TGCGCCAGCAGCTTAGGGACAGGGGGGTATAATTCACCCCTCCACTTT	CASSLGTGGYNSPLHF
TRBV27	few	TRBJ1-5	.	TGTGCCAGCCGTGTGTCCCCGCCCCACCGGGGTAGCAATCAGCCCCAGCATTTT	CASRVSPPHRGSNQPQHF
TRBV5-5	.	TRBJ1-6	TRBD1	TGTGCCAGCAGACCCGTCAGACAGGGGGCCCAACTAAATTCACCCCTCCACTTT	CASRPVRQGAQLNSPLHF
TRBV10-2	.	TRBJ2-3	TRBD2	TGCGCCAGCAGAGAAGCGGGGCCCACAGATACGCAGTATTTT	CASREAGPTDTQYF
TRBV21-1	.	TRBJ1-4	.	TGTGCCAGCGGCCCCCTTGGGGTGTTTTTT	CASGPLGVFF
TRBV3-1/TRBV3-2	.	TRBJ2-3	.	TGTGCCAGCAGCCTCAGAGGGGTAGGGTTCGGGGCTCTCACAGATACGCAGTATTTT	CASSLRGVGFGALTDTQYF
TRBV5-1	.	TRBJ1-1	.	TGCGCCAGCAGCTTGTTTAAGCTGAACACTGAAGCTTTCTTT	CASSLFKLNTEAFF
TRBV28	.	TRBJ1-2	.	TGTGCCAGCAGTTTAGGGGGGCCAAAGCCGGATGGCTACACCTTC	CASSLGGPKPDGYTF
TRBV5-1	.	TRBJ2-3	.	TGCGCCAGCAGTCTCTTGAAAGGCCCAGATACGCAGTATTTT	CASSLLKGPDTQYF
TRBV4-1	.	TRBJ1-1	.	TGCGCCAGCAGCCAAGGAGGAGGGGGGAACACTGAAGCTTTCTTT	CASSQGGGGNTEAFF
TRBV21-1	once	TRBJ1-1	.	TGTGCCAGCAGCAAAGATTCCCCCGCGGCATTT	CASSKDSPAAF
TRBV6-1	few	TRBJ2-1	.	TGTGCCAGCAGTGCCGCCCCCCGGGGGGCCCCTTACAATGAGCAGTTCTTC	CASSAAPRGAPYNEQFF
TRBV5-1	.	TRBJ1-2	.	TGCGCCAGCAGGGACCGGGCAGAGGTGTACTACACCTTC	CASRDRAEVYYTF
TRBV11-2	.	TRBJ1-2	.	TGTGCCAGCAGCTTCGGGGATGGCTACACCTTC	CASSFGDGYTF
TRBV3-1/TRBV3-2	.	TRBJ2-3	TRBD2	TGTGCCAGCAGCGACGGGACTAGCAGTTTTATCACAGATACGCAGTATTTT	CASSDGTSSFITDTQYF
TRBV2	.	TRBJ1-1	.	TGTGCCAGCAGTGATTCAACGGGAGGGAAGGGGGACACTGAAGCTTTCTTT	CASSDSTGGKGDTEAFF
TRBV2	.	TRBJ2-7	TRBD2	TGTGCCAGCAGCCCGACCCTGGCGGGGGTCGCGAAATTC	CASSPTLAGVAKF
TRBV20-1	once	TRBJ2-5	TRBD2	TGCAGTGCTAGTAAGGCGGGGGGGCCGTACGAAGAGACCCAGTACTTC	CSASKAGGPYEETQYF
TRBV5-1	.	TRBJ1-2	.	TGCGCCAGCAGAGGGACAACCGCGGGCTACACCTTC	CASRGTTAGYTF
TRBV4-1	.	TRBJ2-5	.	TGCGCCAGCAGCCAACAGGGAGGCGAGACCCAGTACTTC	CASSQQGGETQYF
TRBV27	.	TRBJ2-1	.	TGTGCCAGCAGTCGAAATGGGGGGGCAAGGTACAATGAGCAGTTCTTC	CASSRNGGARYNEQFF
TRBV14	few	TRBJ2-1	.	TGTGCCAGCAGCCGAGGGGGGGACTACAATGAGCAGTTCTTC	CASSRGGDYNEQFF
TRBV2	.	TRBJ1-5	TRBD1	TGTGCCAGCAGCTCACAGGGGGTTCAGCCCCAGCATTTT	CASSSQGVQPQHF
TRBV7-8	few	TRBJ1-2	.	TGTGCCAGCAGCCTCTCCCGGCCTAACACGGCTAACTATGGCTACACCTTC	CASSLSRPNTANYGYTF
TRBV12-5	.	TRBJ1-2	.	TGTGCTAGTGGTTGGTGGCTGTCGGGCTACACCTTC	CASGWWLSGYTF
TRBV5-5	.	TRBJ2-7	.	TGTGCCAGCAGCTTGGGACAGCGAGCCTACGAGCAGTACTTC	CASSLGQRAYEQYF
TRBV5-1	.	TRBJ1-1	.	TGCGCCAGCAGCTTAGATGGCGTGAACACTGAAGCTTTCTTT	CASSLDGVNTEAFF
TRBV5-6	.	TRBJ1-2	.	TGTGTCAGCAGCTTGGGTCGACATGGCTACACCTTC	CVSSLGRHGYTF
TRBV10-1	.	TRBJ2-3	TRBD2	TGCGCCAGCAGTGAGGGGGGTAGCGGGGGAGGTCGGTCAGATACGCAGTATTTT	CASSEGGSGGGRSDTQYF
TRBV5-4	few	TRBJ1-1	TRBD1	TGTGCCAGCAGCTACCCAATGATTACAGGGGGGACTGAAGCTTTCTTT	CASSYPMITGGTEAFF
TRBV7-8	.	TRBJ2-7	.	TGTGCCAGCAGCCGAGGCTGGGCACCCCTCACCTACGAGCAGTACTTC	CASSRGWAPLTYEQYF
TRBV6-5	once	TRBJ2-1	TRBD2	TGTGCCAGCAATCCAGCGGGGGCCTCCTACAATGAGCAGTTCTTC	CASNPAGASYNEQFF
TRBV18	.	TRBJ1-2	.	TGTGCCAGCTCACCACTGGGCGGCAAAGGCTCTAACTATGGCTACACCTTC	CASSPLGGKGSNYGYTF
TRBV16	.	TRBJ1-5	.	TGTGCCAGCAGCCAATCGGGATTGATTAGCAATCAGCCCCAGCATTTT	CASSQSGLISNQPQHF
TRBV10-1	.	TRBJ1-1	.	TGCGCCAGCAGTGGACAGCAGAACACTGAAGCTTTCTTT	CASSGQQNTEAFF
TRBV5-1	.	TRBJ1-6	TRBD1	TGCGCCAGCCGACAGGGCGGCTCACCCCTCCACTTT	CASRQGGSPLHF
TRBV4-2	.	TRBJ1-2	.	TGTGCCAGCAGCCAAGTTGGGGGGGCGCCGGGAGGAGGCTACACCTTC	CASSQVGGAPGGGYTF